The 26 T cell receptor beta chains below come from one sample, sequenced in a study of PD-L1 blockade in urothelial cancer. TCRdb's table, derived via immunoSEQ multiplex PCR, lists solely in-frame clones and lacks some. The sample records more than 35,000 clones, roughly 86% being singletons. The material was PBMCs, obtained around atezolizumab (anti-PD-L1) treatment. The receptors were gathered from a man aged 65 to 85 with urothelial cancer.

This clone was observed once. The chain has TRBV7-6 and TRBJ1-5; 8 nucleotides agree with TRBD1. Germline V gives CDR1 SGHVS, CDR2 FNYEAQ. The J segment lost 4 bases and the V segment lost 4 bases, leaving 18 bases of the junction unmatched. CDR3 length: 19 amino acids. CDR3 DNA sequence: TGTGCCAGCAGCTCCCTCCGGGCGACAGGGGTAACTCCGAATCAGCCCCAGCATTTT. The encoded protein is CASSSLRATGVTPNQPQHF.

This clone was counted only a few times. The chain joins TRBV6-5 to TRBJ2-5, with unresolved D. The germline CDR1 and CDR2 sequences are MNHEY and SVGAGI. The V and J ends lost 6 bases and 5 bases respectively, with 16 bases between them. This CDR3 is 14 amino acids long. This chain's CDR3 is CASSPLFLSETQYF. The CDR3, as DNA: TGTGCCAGCAGCCCACTGTTTCTTTCGGAGACCCAGTACTTC.

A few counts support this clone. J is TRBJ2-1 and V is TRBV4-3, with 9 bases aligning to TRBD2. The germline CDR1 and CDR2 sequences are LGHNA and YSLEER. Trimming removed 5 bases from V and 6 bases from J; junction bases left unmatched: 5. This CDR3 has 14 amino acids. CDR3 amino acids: CASSGRLAANEQFF. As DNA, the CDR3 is TGCGCCAGCAGCGGGAGACTAGCGGCCAATGAGCAGTTCTTC.

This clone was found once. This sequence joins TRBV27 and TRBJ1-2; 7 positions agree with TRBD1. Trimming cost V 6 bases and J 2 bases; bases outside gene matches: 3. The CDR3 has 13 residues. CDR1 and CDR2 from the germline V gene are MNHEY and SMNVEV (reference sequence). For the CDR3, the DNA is TGTGCCAGCAGGCAGACAGGGAACTATGGCTACACCTTC. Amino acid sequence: CASRQTGNYGYTF.

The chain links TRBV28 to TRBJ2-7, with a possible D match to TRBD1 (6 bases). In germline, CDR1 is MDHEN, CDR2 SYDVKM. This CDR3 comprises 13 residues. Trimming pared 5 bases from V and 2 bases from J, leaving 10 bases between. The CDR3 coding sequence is TGTGCCAGCAGTCCGACAGGCCCCTACGAGCAGTACTTC. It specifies CASSPTGPYEQYF.

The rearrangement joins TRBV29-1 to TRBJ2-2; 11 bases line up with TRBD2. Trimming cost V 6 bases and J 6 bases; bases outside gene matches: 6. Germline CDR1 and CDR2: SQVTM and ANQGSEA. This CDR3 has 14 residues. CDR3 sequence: CSVVELAGAGELFF. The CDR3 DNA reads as TGCAGCGTCGTTGAACTAGCGGGAGCCGGGGAGCTGTTTTTT.

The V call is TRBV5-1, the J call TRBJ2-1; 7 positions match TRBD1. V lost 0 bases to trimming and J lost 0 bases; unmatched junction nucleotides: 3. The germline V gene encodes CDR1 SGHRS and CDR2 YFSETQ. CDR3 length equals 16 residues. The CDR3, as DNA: TGCGCCAGCAGCTTGGGACAGGGTAGCTCCTACAATGAGCAGTTCTTC. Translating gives CASSLGQGSSYNEQFF.

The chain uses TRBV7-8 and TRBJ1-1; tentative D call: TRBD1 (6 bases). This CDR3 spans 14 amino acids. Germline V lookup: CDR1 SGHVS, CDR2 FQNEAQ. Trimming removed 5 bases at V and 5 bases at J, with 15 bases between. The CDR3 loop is CASSPLVGGTEAFF. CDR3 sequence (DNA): TGTGCCAGCAGCCCCCTAGTAGGGGGAACTGAAGCTTTCTTT.

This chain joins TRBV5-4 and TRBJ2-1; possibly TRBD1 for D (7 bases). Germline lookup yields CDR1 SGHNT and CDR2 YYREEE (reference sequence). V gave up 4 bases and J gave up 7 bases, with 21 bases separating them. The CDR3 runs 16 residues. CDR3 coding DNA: TGTGCCAGCAGCCGAAAGAGCGGGCAACAGGGGAATGAGCAGTTCTTC. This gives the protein CASSRKSGQQGNEQFF.

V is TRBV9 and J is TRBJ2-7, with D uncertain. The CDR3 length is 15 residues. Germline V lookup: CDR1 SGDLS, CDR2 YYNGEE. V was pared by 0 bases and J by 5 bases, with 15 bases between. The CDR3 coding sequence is TGTGCCAGCAGCGTAGTTCCAGGATCCCGCGACGAGCAGTACTTC. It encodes CASSVVPGSRDEQYF.

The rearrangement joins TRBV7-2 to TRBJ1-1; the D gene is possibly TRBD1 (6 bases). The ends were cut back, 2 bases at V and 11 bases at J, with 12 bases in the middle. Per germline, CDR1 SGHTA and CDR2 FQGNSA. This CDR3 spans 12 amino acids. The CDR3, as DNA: TGTGCCAGCAGCTTAAGGTGGACAGAGGCTTTCTTT. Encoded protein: CASSLRWTEAFF. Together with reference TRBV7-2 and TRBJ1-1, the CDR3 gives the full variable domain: GAGVSQSPSNKVTEKGKDVELRCDPISGHTALYWYRQSLGQGLEFLIYFQGNSAPDKSGLPSDRFSAERTGGSVSTLTIQRTQQEDSAVYLCASSLRWTEAFFGQGTRLTVV.

DNA of the CDR3: TGTGCCAGCACCTCGACGGGCTCTGGGGCCAACGTCCTGACTTTC. It encodes CASTSTGSGANVLTF. The chain uses TRBV28 and TRBJ2-6; D not certain. V lost 7 bases to trimming and J lost 0 bases, with 10 bases between them. Germline CDR1 reads MDHEN; CDR2 reads SYDVKM. The CDR3 spans 15 residues.

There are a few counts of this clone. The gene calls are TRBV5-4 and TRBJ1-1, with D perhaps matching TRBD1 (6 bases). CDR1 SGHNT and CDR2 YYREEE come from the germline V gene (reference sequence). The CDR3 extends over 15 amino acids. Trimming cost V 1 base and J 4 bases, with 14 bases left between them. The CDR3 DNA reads TGTGCCAGCAGCTTGTCGCGCAGGGGTGGCACTGAAGCTTTCTTT. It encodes CASSLSRRGGTEAFF.

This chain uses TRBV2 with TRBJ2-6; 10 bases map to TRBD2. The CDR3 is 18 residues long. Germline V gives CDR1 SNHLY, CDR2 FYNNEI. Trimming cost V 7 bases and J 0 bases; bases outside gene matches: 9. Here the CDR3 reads CASTQLAGGYSGANVLTF. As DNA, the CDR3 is TGTGCCAGCACCCAATTAGCGGGAGGATACTCTGGGGCCAACGTCCTGACTTTC.

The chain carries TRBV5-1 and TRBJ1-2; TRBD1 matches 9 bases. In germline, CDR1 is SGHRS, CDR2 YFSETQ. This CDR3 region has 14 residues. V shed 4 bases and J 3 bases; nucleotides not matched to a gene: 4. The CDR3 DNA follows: TGCGCCAGCAGCCGGACAGGGGACCACTATGGCTACACCTTC. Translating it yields CASSRTGDHYGYTF.

CDR3: CASSLGGETSPQHF. The CDR3 nucleotides read TGCGCCAGCAGCTTAGGAGGGGAGACCTCGCCCCAGCATTTT. The chain is built from TRBV5-1 and TRBJ1-5; possible D gene TRBD1, 5 bases. Germline V lookup: CDR1 SGHRS, CDR2 YFSETQ. V shed 2 bases and J shed 9 bases, with 15 bases lying between them. This CDR3 has 14 residues.

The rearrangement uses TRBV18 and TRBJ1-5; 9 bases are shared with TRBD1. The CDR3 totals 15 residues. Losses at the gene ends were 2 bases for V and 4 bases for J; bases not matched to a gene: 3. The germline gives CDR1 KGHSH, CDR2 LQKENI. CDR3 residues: CASSPGQGRNQPQHF. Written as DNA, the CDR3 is TGTGCCAGCTCACCAGGACAGGGGCGAAATCAGCCCCAGCATTTT.

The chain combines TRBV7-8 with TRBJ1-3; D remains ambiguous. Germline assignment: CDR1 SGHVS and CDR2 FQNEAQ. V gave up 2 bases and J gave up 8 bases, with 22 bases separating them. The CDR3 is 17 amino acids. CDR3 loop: CASSLLAIATEADTIYF. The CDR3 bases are TGTGCCAGCAGCTTACTTGCGATAGCTACTGAAGCGGACACCATATATTTT.

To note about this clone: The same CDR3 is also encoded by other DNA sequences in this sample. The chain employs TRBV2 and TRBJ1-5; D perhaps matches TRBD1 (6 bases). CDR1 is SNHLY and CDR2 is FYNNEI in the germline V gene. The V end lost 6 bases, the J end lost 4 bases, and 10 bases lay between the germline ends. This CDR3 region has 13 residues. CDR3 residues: CASSSDRNQPQHF. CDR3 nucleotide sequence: TGTGCCAGCAGCAGTGACAGGAATCAGCCCCAGCATTTT.

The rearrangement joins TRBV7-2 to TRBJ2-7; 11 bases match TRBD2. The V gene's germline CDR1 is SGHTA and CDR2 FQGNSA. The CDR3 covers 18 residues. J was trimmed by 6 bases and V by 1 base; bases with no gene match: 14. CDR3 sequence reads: CASSLVGLAGVIGSEQYF. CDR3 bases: TGTGCCAGCAGCTTAGTTGGACTAGCGGGCGTCATCGGATCCGAGCAGTACTTC.

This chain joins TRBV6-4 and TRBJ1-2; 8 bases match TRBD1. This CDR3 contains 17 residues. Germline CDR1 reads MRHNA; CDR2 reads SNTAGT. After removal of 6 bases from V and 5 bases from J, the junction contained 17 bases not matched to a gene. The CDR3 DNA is TGTGCCAGCAGACGAACGACAGGGGCCGTAGACCGGTATGGCTACACCTTC. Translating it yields CASRRTTGAVDRYGYTF.

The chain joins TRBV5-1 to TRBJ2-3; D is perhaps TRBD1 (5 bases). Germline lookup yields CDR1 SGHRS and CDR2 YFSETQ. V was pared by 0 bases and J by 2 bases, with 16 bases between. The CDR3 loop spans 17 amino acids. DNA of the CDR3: TGCGCCAGCAGCTTGGTCCGGACAACTATTCCCACAGATACGCAGTATTTT. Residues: CASSLVRTTIPTDTQYF.

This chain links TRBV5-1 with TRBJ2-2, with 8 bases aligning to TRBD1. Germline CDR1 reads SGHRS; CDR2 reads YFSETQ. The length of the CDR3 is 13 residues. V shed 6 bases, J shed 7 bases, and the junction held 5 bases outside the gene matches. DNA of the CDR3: TGCGCCAGCACGGACAGGGTTGGCGGGGAGCTGTTTTTT. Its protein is CASTDRVGGELFF. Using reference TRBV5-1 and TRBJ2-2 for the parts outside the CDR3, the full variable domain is KAGVTQTPRYLIKTRGQQVTLSCSPISGHRSVSWYQQTPGQGLQFLFEYFSETQRNKGNFPGRFSGRQFSNSRSEMNVSTLELGDSALYLCASTDRVGGELFFGEGSRLTVL.

CDR3 loop: CASSFRGGRDLEDYTF. CDR3 sequence (DNA): TGTGCCAGCAGTTTTCGAGGGGGACGGGATTTGGAAGACTACACCTTC. The V gene is TRBV28, the J gene TRBJ1-2; a weak D match, TRBD1 (6 bases). CDR1 and CDR2 (germline): MDHEN, SYDVKM. The length of the CDR3 is 16 residues. V shed 3 bases and J shed 10 bases, with 24 bases lying between them.

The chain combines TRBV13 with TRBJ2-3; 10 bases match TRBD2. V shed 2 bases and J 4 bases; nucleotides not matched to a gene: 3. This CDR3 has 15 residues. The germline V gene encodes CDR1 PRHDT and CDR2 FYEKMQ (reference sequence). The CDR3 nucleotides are TGTGCCAGCAGCTTACTAGCGGGAGAGGCAGATACGCAGTATTTT. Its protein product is CASSLLAGEADTQYF.

As DNA, the CDR3 is TGTGCCAGCAGTTTCCTCGGGGGGTCCACTGAAGCTTTCTTT. Translating gives CASSFLGGSTEAFF. This sequence joins TRBV28 and TRBJ1-1; TRBD1 is a possible D gene (5 bases). Germline assignment: CDR1 MDHEN and CDR2 SYDVKM. V dropped 3 bases and J dropped 4 bases, with 12 bases sitting between them. This CDR3 comprises 14 residues.